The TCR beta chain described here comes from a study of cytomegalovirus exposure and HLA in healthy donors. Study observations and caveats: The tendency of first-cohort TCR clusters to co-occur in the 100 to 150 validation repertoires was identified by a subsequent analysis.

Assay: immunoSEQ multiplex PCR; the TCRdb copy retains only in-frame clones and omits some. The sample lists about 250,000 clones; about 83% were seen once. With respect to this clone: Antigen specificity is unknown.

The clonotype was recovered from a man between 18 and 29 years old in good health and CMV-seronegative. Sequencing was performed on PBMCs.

The chain's CDR3 is CASSTSGTVYEQYF. In DNA form, the CDR3 reads TGTGCCAGTAGTACCTCCGGGACAGTCTACGAGCAGTACTTC. This chain links TRBV19 with TRBJ2-7; the match to TRBD1 covers 7 bases. Germline V gene lookup returns CDR1 LNHDA and CDR2 SQIVND (reference sequence). V shed 4 bases, J shed 3 bases, and the junction held 6 bases outside the gene matches. This CDR3 has 14 amino acids.